This passage covers 31 T cell receptor beta chains from one sample sequenced in a study of identical twins. TCRdb reprocessed the 5' RACE reads via MiXCR and lists one record per CDR3 protein. In the table there are hundreds of thousands of distinct CDR3 sequences, more than 9% of which are singletons. This sample was also put to use in a study of yellow fever vaccine responses in identical twins.

Sequences were obtained from PBMCs. These receptors all come from a woman in her late teens or twenties in good health.

This rearrangement joins TRBV15 to TRBJ2-7; D tentatively reads TRBD1 or TRBD2 (6 bases each). CDR1 is LNHNV, CDR2 YYDKDF, per germline (reference sequence). The ends were cut back, 0 bases at V and 1 base at J, with 19 bases in the middle. The CDR3 contains 18 residues. The CDR3 reads CATSREYGGTVTSYEQYV. CDR3 bases: TGTGCCACCAGCAGAGAATACGGGGGCACAGTTACTTCCTACGAGCAGTACGTC.

J is TRBJ1-4 and V is TRBV7-2, with a tentative D call TRBD1 (6 bases). The V and J ends lost 4 bases and 0 bases respectively, with 12 bases between them. There are 16 residues in the CDR3. Germline V gene lookup returns CDR1 SGHTA and CDR2 FQGNSA. The CDR3 spells CASSSRQVATNEKLFF. Written as DNA, the CDR3 is TGTGCCAGCAGCTCAAGACAGGTTGCAACTAATGAAAAACTGTTTTTT.

The rearrangement uses TRBV2 and TRBJ2-2; D possibly corresponds to TRBD1 (6 bases). Looked up from germline, CDR1 is SNHLY and CDR2 is FYNNEI. With 3 bases removed from V and 2 bases from J, the gap between germline ends came to 16 bases. This CDR3 has 17 residues. In DNA, the CDR3 is TGTGCCAGCAGTGATCCTGGAGACAGGAGAAACACCGGGGAGCTGTTTTTT. It codes for CASSDPGDRRNTGELFF.

The rearrangement links TRBV20-1 to TRBJ2-1; 8 bases map to TRBD2. The V segment lost 2 bases and the J segment 2 bases; nucleotides outside the gene matches: 5. CDR3 length equals 15 residues. Per germline, CDR1 DFQATT and CDR2 SNEGSKA (reference sequence). The CDR3 DNA reads as TGCAGTGCTAGATTTGCCGGGAGGGCCTACAATGAGCAGTTCTTC. It yields the protein CSARFAGRAYNEQFF.

The table lists this clonotype with a few counts. V usage is TRBV5-1 and J usage is TRBJ1-2; D might be TRBD1 (5 bases). The CDR3 is 15 residues long. With 0 bases removed from V and 5 bases from J, the gap between germline ends came to 14 bases. The germline gives CDR1 SGHRS, CDR2 YFSETQ. This CDR3 reads CASSLAPGTEYGYTF. The CDR3 bases are TGCGCCAGCAGCTTGGCTCCCGGGACGGAGTATGGCTACACCTTC.

This sequence joins TRBV11-2 and TRBJ2-7; 8 bases are a match to TRBD1. V trimming: 5 bases; J trimming: 2 bases; junction bases outside the gene matches: 8. This CDR3 has 15 residues. Per germline, CDR1 SGHAT and CDR2 FQNNGV. The CDR3 sequence is CASSETGTGAYEQYV. The CDR3 nucleotides read TGTGCCAGCAGCGAGACCGGGACAGGAGCCTACGAGCAGTACGTC.

The gene calls are TRBV4-1 and TRBJ2-3; 9 nucleotides agree with TRBD2. The V and J ends lost 4 bases and 5 bases, in that order; junction bases with no gene match: 7. The CDR3 loop spans 15 amino acids. Germline CDR1 is MGHRA and CDR2 is YSYEKL. The CDR3 sequence is CASSPLAGIGDTQYF. The CDR3, as DNA: TGCGCCAGCAGCCCCCTAGCGGGGATTGGAGATACGCAGTATTTT.

In its sample, this clonotype was seen a few times. The rearrangement joins TRBV28 to TRBJ1-1; maybe TRBD1 (6 bases). CDR3 length equals 13 residues. The V end lost 11 bases, the J end lost 1 base, and 14 bases lay between the germline ends. CDR1 is MDHEN and CDR2 is SYDVKM in the germline V gene. This chain's CDR3 is CACQRGRNTEAFF. In DNA form, the CDR3 reads TGTGCCTGCCAGAGGGGGAGGAACACTGAAGCTTTCTTT.

This clonotype was seen more than once but under ten times. The chain employs TRBV29-1 and TRBJ2-1, with 7 bases fitting TRBD2. J gave up 0 bases and V 5 bases, and 4 bases lay outside the gene matches. CDR1 is SQVTM and CDR2 is ANQGSEA in the germline V gene. The CDR3 is 14 residues long. Here the CDR3 DNA reads TGCAGCGTTTCCAGGACTAGCTCCTACAATGAGCAGTTCTTC. It encodes CSVSRTSSYNEQFF.

The chain combines TRBV15 with TRBJ2-3; 7 bases agree with TRBD2. The V gene's germline CDR1 is LNHNV and CDR2 YYDKDF (reference sequence). This CDR3 spans 17 amino acids. V dropped 0 bases and J dropped 3; count of bases not matched to a gene: 9. The CDR3 here is CATSREWGGIRTDTQYF. For the CDR3, the DNA is TGTGCCACCAGCAGAGAATGGGGGGGTATCCGGACAGATACGCAGTATTTT.

V and J are TRBV28 and TRBJ2-2, with D possibly matching TRBD1 (5 bases). The V end was cut by 6 bases, the J end by 2 bases, with 13 bases between. Germline V gene sequence: CDR1 MDHEN, CDR2 SYDVKM. There are 15 residues in the CDR3. The CDR3 loop is CASRQTDANTGELFF. The CDR3 region has the DNA TGTGCCAGCAGGCAGACAGATGCAAACACCGGGGAGCTGTTTTTT.

This clonotype came up a few times. This chain links TRBV9 with TRBJ1-1; a possible D gene is TRBD1 (6 bases). This CDR3 contains 14 residues. The germline V gene encodes CDR1 SGDLS and CDR2 YYNGEE. With 3 bases removed from V and 2 bases from J, the gap between germline ends came to 11 bases. This CDR3 is CASSGGTYNTEAFF. The CDR3 coding sequence is TGTGCCAGCAGCGGCGGGACATACAACACTGAAGCTTTCTTT.

This rearrangement joins TRBV11-2 to TRBJ2-1; no clear D gene. Germline V gene lookup returns CDR1 SGHAT and CDR2 FQNNGV. The V end lost 5 bases, the J end lost 4 bases, and 9 bases lay between the germline ends. The CDR3 has 13 amino acids. DNA of the CDR3: TGTGCCAGCAGCAACAGAGGATACAATGAGCAGTTCTTC. Amino acids: CASSNRGYNEQFF. The complete variable domain, with remaining parts taken from reference TRBV11-2 and TRBJ2-1, reads EAGVAQSPRYKIIEKRQSVAFWCNPISGHATLYWYQQILGQGPKLLIQFQNNGVVDDSQLPKDRFSAERLKGVDSTLKIQPAKLEDSAVYLCASSNRGYNEQFFGPGTRLTVL.

The rearrangement links TRBV3-1 to TRBJ2-7, with a weak D call TRBD2 (6 bases). Germline values: CDR1 LGHDT, CDR2 YNNKEL (reference sequence). CDR3 length equals 12 residues. Trimming took 0 bases from V and 7 from J, leaving 7 bases between them. The CDR3 protein is CASSQDGGEQYF. In DNA, the CDR3 is TGTGCCAGCAGCCAAGATGGAGGGGAGCAGTACTTC.

Many counts were recorded for this clonotype. The chain employs TRBV20-1 and TRBJ2-7; D is ambiguous. Germline V CDR1 and CDR2: DFQATT, SNEGSKA (reference sequence). This CDR3 has 13 residues. Deletions cut 1 base from V and 0 bases from J, with 7 bases between. This CDR3 is CSARGQSSYEQYF. The CDR3 nucleotides are TGCAGTGCTAGAGGGCAGTCCTCCTACGAGCAGTACTTC.

This clonotype was seen more than once but under ten times. The rearrangement links TRBV7-9 to TRBJ2-2, with a possible D match to TRBD2 (6 bases). The CDR3 runs to 15 residues. Trimming took off 8 bases at V and 1 base at J, with 14 bases between the two ends. Germline assignment: CDR1 SEHNR and CDR2 FQNEAQ (reference sequence). The CDR3 is CASPGAGRNTGELFF. CDR3 nucleotides: TGTGCCAGCCCCGGGGCGGGACGGAACACCGGGGAGCTGTTTTTT.

The rearrangement uses TRBV18 and TRBJ1-1; a weak D match, TRBD1 (5 bases). V lost 1 base and J lost 2, with 14 bases in between. CDR1 KGHSH and CDR2 LQKENI come from the germline V gene. The CDR3 loop spans 16 amino acids. The CDR3 protein is CASSPRAGYDNTEAFF. The CDR3 coding sequence is TGTGCCAGCTCACCACGGGCAGGGTACGATAACACTGAAGCTTTCTTT.

J is TRBJ2-1 and V is TRBV11-2; 9 bases are a match to TRBD2. The CDR3 is 16 amino acids. Losses at the gene ends were 4 bases for V and 3 bases for J; bases not matched to a gene: 7. Per germline, CDR1 SGHAT and CDR2 FQNNGV. As DNA, the CDR3 is TGTGCCAGCAGCTCCAGACTAGCGGAGGACTACAATGAGCAGTTCTTC. It yields the protein CASSSRLAEDYNEQFF.

V and J are TRBV25-1 and TRBJ2-7; D is uncertain. Trimming took off 5 bases at V and 7 bases at J, with 12 bases between the two ends. Per germline, CDR1 MGHDK and CDR2 SYGVNS. The CDR3 spans 12 residues. For the CDR3, the DNA is TGTGCCAGCAGTAGTGTCGCAGGAGAGCAGTACTTC. Protein sequence: CASSSVAGEQYF.

This clonotype showed up just a few times. This chain connects TRBV5-6 to TRBJ2-7, with a tentative D call TRBD2 (5 bases). The germline CDR1 and CDR2 sequences are SGHDT and YYEEEE. V lost 4 bases to trimming and J lost 2 bases, with 13 bases between them. This CDR3 has 14 residues. CDR3 in DNA: TGTGCCAGCAGCCCCTTGGAGGCGGCCTACGAGCAGTACGTC. This sequence encodes CASSPLEAAYEQYV.

This clonotype was seen a handful of times. The V call is TRBV6-6, the J call TRBJ2-5, with D uncertain. Deletions cut 6 bases from V and 5 bases from J, with 13 bases between. The CDR3 is made up of 13 amino acids. Germline CDR1 reads MNHNY; CDR2 reads SVGAGI (reference sequence). The CDR3 here is CASSTPWHETQYF. The CDR3 DNA is TGTGCCAGCAGCACCCCTTGGCATGAGACCCAGTACTTC.

This clonotype was counted ten times or more. The genes are TRBV4-1 and TRBJ1-1; TRBD1 is a possible D gene (5 bases). This CDR3 contains 13 residues. The V end was cut by 2 bases, the J end by 4 bases, with 8 bases between. Germline CDR1 and CDR2: MGHRA and YSYEKL. DNA for the CDR3: TGCGCCAGCAGCCAAAAGGGGCTCACTGAAGCTTTCTTT. Amino acids: CASSQKGLTEAFF.

A few counts support this clonotype. The chain uses TRBV5-5 and TRBJ1-2; D possibly corresponds to TRBD1 (5 bases). This CDR3 has 14 amino acids. The germline V gene has CDR1 SGHKS and CDR2 YYEKEE (reference sequence). V lost 3 bases and J lost 4, with 13 bases in between. CDR3 coding DNA: TGTGCCAGCAGCTCCGCCCCCGGGGGCTATGGCTACACCTTC. It translates to CASSSAPGGYGYTF.

There are many counts of this clonotype. V usage is TRBV11-2 and J usage is TRBJ2-3; perhaps TRBD2 as D (6 bases). V shed 6 bases and J shed 2 bases, with 12 bases lying between them. The CDR3 runs to 14 residues. CDR1 and CDR2 from the germline V gene are SGHAT and FQNNGV. CDR3 in amino acids: CASSNGGSTDTQYF. Written as DNA, the CDR3 is TGTGCCAGCAGTAACGGGGGATCCACAGATACGCAGTATTTT. The complete variable domain, with remaining parts taken from reference TRBV11-2 and TRBJ2-3, reads EAGVAQSPRYKIIEKRQSVAFWCNPISGHATLYWYQQILGQGPKLLIQFQNNGVVDDSQLPKDRFSAERLKGVDSTLKIQPAKLEDSAVYLCASSNGGSTDTQYFGPGTRLTVL.

A few counts support this clonotype. This rearrangement joins TRBV28 to TRBJ2-3; TRBD2 matches at 12 bases. There are 17 residues in the CDR3. The ends lost 4 bases at V and 6 bases at J; junction bases unmatched: 11. CDR1 and CDR2 (germline): MDHEN, SYDVKM. This chain's CDR3 is CASSSSGGAGGLDTQYF. CDR3 nucleotides: TGTGCCAGCAGTTCTAGCGGGGGGGCCGGAGGTCTGGATACGCAGTATTTT.

This chain uses TRBV7-3 with TRBJ2-1; D ambiguous. CDR1 is SGHTA and CDR2 is FQGTGA in the germline V gene. V was cut by 1 base and J by 1 base, with 8 bases left in between. The CDR3 sequence is 15 residues long. CDR3 DNA sequence: TGTGCCAGCAGCTTAAAGGGCGGTTCCTACAATGAGCAGTTCTTC. Amino acids: CASSLKGGSYNEQFF.

The sample holds a few counts of this clonotype. V usage is TRBV5-1 and J usage is TRBJ2-3, with D maybe TRBD2 (5 bases). CDR3 length equals 15 residues. Germline CDR1 SGHRS, CDR2 YFSETQ. V was pared by 0 bases and J by 2 bases, with 10 bases between. The CDR3 coding sequence is TGCGCCAGCAGCTTGGCCTTGGGAGCCACAGATACGCAGTATTTT. As protein: CASSLALGATDTQYF. The entire variable domain, with the rest obtained from reference TRBV5-1 and TRBJ2-3, is as follows: KAGVTQTPRYLIKTRGQQVTLSCSPISGHRSVSWYQQTPGQGLQFLFEYFSETQRNKGNFPGRFSGRQFSNSRSEMNVSTLELGDSALYLCASSLALGATDTQYFGPGTRLTVL.

Only a few counts were recorded for this clonotype. The V call is TRBV4-1, the J call TRBJ1-4; D is possibly TRBD1 (5 bases). From germline, CDR1 is MGHRA and CDR2 YSYEKL. The length of the CDR3 is 16 residues. V lost 3 bases and J 5 bases, leaving 16 bases between the germline ends. DNA of the CDR3: TGCGCCAGCAGCCACGAAATCGGGGCGCGGAATGAAAAACTGTTTTTT. It specifies CASSHEIGARNEKLFF.

This clonotype has a count of ten or more. This chain links TRBV29-1 with TRBJ2-1, with unresolved D. The CDR3 sequence is 14 residues long. CDR1 is SQVTM, CDR2 ANQGSEA, per germline. V lost 8 bases and J lost 0, with 14 bases in between. The CDR3 protein is CSFRIGSSYNEQFF. The CDR3 DNA sequence: TGCAGCTTCCGCATCGGAAGCTCCTACAATGAGCAGTTCTTC.

Many counts were recorded for this clonotype. This rearrangement joins TRBV12-3 or TRBV12-4 to TRBJ2-1, with 13 positions matching TRBD2. The CDR3 covers 14 residues. With 5 bases clipped from V and 9 bases from J, the junction kept 4 bases outside the gene matches. CDR3 coding DNA: TGTGCCAGCAGTCAGACTAGCGGGAGGAGTGAGCAGTTCTTC. Residues: CASSQTSGRSEQFF.

J is TRBJ2-7 and V is TRBV12-3 or TRBV12-4; D gene ambiguous. V lost 6 bases and J 2 bases, leaving 11 bases between the germline ends. The CDR3 is 13 amino acids. The CDR3 nucleotides read TGTGCCAGCAGCCGTGATTCTCCCTACGAGCAGTACTTC. It yields the protein CASSRDSPYEQYF.